The entry that follows covers one T cell receptor (beta chain) sequence. These data originate in a study of blood T cell repertoires in COVID-19. Study information: Material from acute and convalescent COVID-19 was sourced from the United States, Italy and Spain.

Germline assignment: CDR1 SNHLY and CDR2 FYNNEI. The CDR3 loop spans 16 amino acids. After removal of 6 bases from V and 5 bases from J, the junction contained 11 bases not matched to a gene. Some clones are missing from TCRdb's copy, which holds only in-frame ones; the method was immunoSEQ multiplex PCR. The table records 390,000 or so clones, roughly nine tenths of them present only once. The TCR was taken from a woman younger than 45 with COVID-19, enrolled during active disease. This chain links TRBV2 with TRBJ2-5; 11 nucleotides align to TRBD2. Sequences were obtained from peripheral blood. The CDR3 DNA follows: TGTGCCAGCAGGTCGGGTACTAGCGGGAGTGGGGAGACCCAGTACTTC. Its protein product is CASRSGTSGSGETQYF.